The rows below give T cell receptor beta chains drawn from one sample of a study of control samples from healthy donors and cancer patients. The method was immunoSEQ multiplex PCR; TCRdb's version includes in-frame clones alone and lacks a portion of them. The sample holds roughly 190,000 clones, 90% to 95% seen once. The sequenced material came from blood. The receptors shown here come from a woman younger than 45 in good health. Both conserved end residues are part of each CDR3. D genes are given only for firm matches. Clone size appears in some rows only: once, few, many, or a class for an expanded clone.

j_call d_call clone_size v_call cdr3_nt cdr3_aa
TRBJ1-3 . . TRBV11-2 TGTGCCAGCAGCTTAGTGGGTTTCGGGGCCAGCTCTGGAAACACCATATATTTT CASSLVGFGASSGNTIYF
TRBJ1-6 . . TRBV2 TGTGCCAGCAGGGCCTCCGGGACGGGCAATTCACCCCTCCACTTT CASRASGTGNSPLHF
TRBJ2-1 . once TRBV29-1 TGCAGCGTTGTCCGGAGCGTAGTCAATGAGCAGTTCTTC CSVVRSVVNEQFF
TRBJ2-1 TRBD2 . TRBV7-2 TGTGCCAGCAGCGCCACTAGCGGGGGCTACAATGAGCAGTTCTTC CASSATSGGYNEQFF
TRBJ1-1 . . TRBV7-9 TGTGCCAGCAGCGAAGACAGTAACACTGAAGCTTTCTTT CASSEDSNTEAFF
TRBJ1-5 TRBD1 . TRBV24-1 TGTGCCACCAGTGCCCTGGACAGGGATCAGCCCCAGCATTTT CATSALDRDQPQHF
TRBJ2-1 . . TRBV30 TGTGCCTGGACTAACAATGAGCAGTTCTTC CAWTNNEQFF
TRBJ1-4 . . TRBV4-1 TGCGCCAGCAGCCAACCGGAGACACGGAATGAAAAACTGTTTTTT CASSQPETRNEKLFF
TRBJ2-7 TRBD2 . TRBV3-1/TRBV3-2 TGTGCCAGCAGCCATCGACTAGCGGGGGGACCCTACGAGCAGTACTTC CASSHRLAGGPYEQYF
TRBJ1-5 . . TRBV15 TGTGCCACCAGCAGAGCCCCCGTCAGTCAGCCCCAGCATTTT CATSRAPVSQPQHF
TRBJ2-1 . . TRBV9 TGTGCCAGCAGCACCTCTAGCGTGGATGAGCAGTTCTTC CASSTSSVDEQFF
TRBJ2-3 . once TRBV19 TGTGCCAGTAGTATCCGACAGACTAGCACAGATACGCAGTATTTT CASSIRQTSTDTQYF
TRBJ1-1 TRBD1 . TRBV6-8 TGTGCCAGCAGCCTTGGACAGGGTAACACTGAAGCTTTCTTT CASSLGQGNTEAFF
TRBJ1-1 . . TRBV6-1 TGTGCCAGCAGTGACGAAGGGTGGGCCACTGAAGCTTTCTTT CASSDEGWATEAFF
TRBJ1-3 . . TRBV28 TGTGCCAGCAGCCCCGGACTCAGCTCTGGAAACACCATATATTTT CASSPGLSSGNTIYF
TRBJ2-7 TRBD2 . TRBV24-1 TGTGCCACCAGTGATCGACTAGCCAACTACGAGCAGTACTTC CATSDRLANYEQYF
TRBJ1-6 . . TRBV6-4 TGTGCCAGCAGTACGGGACTCGATAATTCACCCCTCCACTTT CASSTGLDNSPLHF
TRBJ1-6 . . TRBV13 TGTGCCAGCAGCAAATACCAATCCGGGAGCTCCTATAATTCACCCCTCCACTTT CASSKYQSGSSYNSPLHF
TRBJ2-1 TRBD2 . TRBV28 TGTGCCAGCAGATTTGATAGCGGGAGTAGGGATGAGCAGTTCTTC CASRFDSGSRDEQFF
TRBJ1-1 TRBD1 . TRBV4-1 TGCGCCAGCAGCCAAGAGGGAAAGGGGGCCACTGAAGCTTTCTTT CASSQEGKGATEAFF
TRBJ1-5 . . TRBV7-9 TGTGCCAGCAGGCCAAATTATAGCAATCAGCCCCAGCATTTT CASRPNYSNQPQHF
TRBJ2-3 TRBD1 . TRBV6-5 TGTGCCAGCAGTAGACAGGGGCTAAGCACAGATACGCAGTATTTT CASSRQGLSTDTQYF
TRBJ2-5 TRBD2 . TRBV7-2 TGTGCCAGCAGCCAGAGGACTAGCGGGGGGCAAGAGTACTTC CASSQRTSGGQEYF
TRBJ1-1 TRBD1 . TRBV19 TGTGCCAGTAACGGACAGGGGATTACTGAAGCTTTCTTT CASNGQGITEAFF